Below are 20 T cell receptor beta chains sequenced from a single sample in a study of T cell changes during pregnancy in multiple sclerosis. Produced via immunoSEQ multiplex PCR; TCRdb's table is partial and in-frame only. The table shows some 50,000 clones, with just under 95% occurring only once. This specimen was CD8+ T cells from peripheral blood mononuclear cells, taken in the first trimester of pregnancy. These receptors were obtained from a female donor with multiple sclerosis, enrolled in a pregnancy study.

In DNA, the CDR3 is TGTGCCAGCAGCTTACGGACAGGGGGGGCCTACGAGCAGTACTTC. This gives the protein CASSLRTGGAYEQYF. The chain couples TRBV7-9 to TRBJ2-7; 10 bases line up with TRBD1. J lost 2 bases, V lost 2 bases, and 3 bases had no gene match. Germline CDR1 reads SEHNR; CDR2 reads FQNEAQ (reference sequence). The CDR3 is made up of 15 amino acids.

This rearrangement joins TRBV27 to TRBJ1-2, with a possible D match to TRBD1 (5 bases). The V end was cut by 6 bases, the J end by 11 bases, with 16 bases between. The CDR3 totals 12 residues. Germline CDR1 and CDR2: MNHEY and SMNVEV (reference sequence). CDR3 loop: CASSPDGARYTF. In DNA, the CDR3 is TGTGCCAGCAGCCCTGATGGGGCTAGATACACCTTC.

The chain is built from TRBV5-1 and TRBJ1-2; 8 bases line up with TRBD1. J gave up 8 bases and V 3 bases, and 9 bases lay outside the gene matches. Germline values: CDR1 SGHRS, CDR2 YFSETQ. The CDR3 is 14 residues long. CDR3 coding DNA: TGCGCCAGCAGCTCCCAGACAGGGGCGGCAGGCTACACCTTC. Protein product: CASSSQTGAAGYTF.

DNA of the CDR3: TGTGCCTGGAGTGTAACGGAGTACTATGGCTACACCTTC. This translates into CAWSVTEYYGYTF. This chain connects TRBV30 to TRBJ1-2; D not resolved. The CDR3 spans 13 residues. Germline V lookup: CDR1 GTSNPN, CDR2 SVGIG (reference sequence). Trimming removed 0 bases from V and 3 bases from J, with 8 bases in between.

The chain is built from TRBV6-5 and TRBJ2-5; 7 bases fit TRBD2. J was trimmed by 1 base and V by 8 bases; bases with no gene match: 7. Germline assignment: CDR1 MNHEY and CDR2 SVGAGI. There are 14 residues in the CDR3. CDR3: CASRREAIQETQYF. The CDR3, as DNA: TGTGCCAGCCGTCGGGAGGCCATCCAAGAGACCCAGTACTTC.

The rearrangement links TRBV28 to TRBJ2-1; TRBD2 matches 7 bases. V was pared by 7 bases and J by 0 bases, with 6 bases of the junction left unmatched. Germline V gene data show CDR1 as MDHEN and CDR2 as SYDVKM. This CDR3 has 15 amino acids. The CDR3 is CASIGGKSSYNEQFF. The CDR3, as DNA: TGTGCCAGCATCGGGGGGAAGAGCTCCTACAATGAGCAGTTCTTC.

V and J are TRBV5-4 and TRBJ2-1; D perhaps matches TRBD1 (6 bases). With 0 bases removed from V and 2 bases from J, the gap between germline ends came to 9 bases. This CDR3 comprises 15 residues. Germline V gene data show CDR1 as SGHNT and CDR2 as YYREEE (reference sequence). The CDR3 nucleotides are TGTGCCAGCAGCTTGGATGCAGGGGCCTACAATGAGCAGTTCTTC. This gives the protein CASSLDAGAYNEQFF.

The chain uses TRBV7-9 and TRBJ1-1; D not certain. Per the germline V gene, CDR1 is SEHNR and CDR2 is FQNEAQ (reference sequence). The CDR3 is 15 amino acids. V shed 1 base and J shed 5 bases, with 14 bases lying between them. The CDR3 is CASSLVLGSGTEAFF. The CDR3 region has the DNA TGTGCCAGCAGCTTAGTTCTGGGCAGCGGGACTGAAGCTTTCTTT.

Only a few counts were recorded for this clone. CDR3 protein: CASDRAQDEAFF. The DNA for the CDR3 is TGTGCCTCGGACAGGGCCCAGGATGAAGCTTTCTTT. The chain recombines TRBV30 with TRBJ1-1, with 8 bases identical to TRBD1. This CDR3 contains 12 residues. Unmatched junction bases numbered 8, after V lost 7 bases and J lost 7 bases. In germline, CDR1 is GTSNPN, CDR2 SVGIG (reference sequence).

The chain couples TRBV5-1 to TRBJ2-3; D may be TRBD1 (5 bases). Looked up from germline, CDR1 is SGHRS and CDR2 is YFSETQ. The V end was cut by 0 bases, the J end by 2 bases, with 10 bases between. The CDR3 is made up of 15 amino acids. The CDR3 nucleotides read TGCGCCAGCAGCTTGGGAGACAGTCACACAGATACGCAGTATTTT. This encodes CASSLGDSHTDTQYF.

CDR3 in amino acids: CASSLPSANLNTEAFF. The CDR3 DNA sequence: TGTGCCAGCAGTTTACCCTCCGCTAACTTGAACACTGAAGCTTTCTTT. The chain couples TRBV2 to TRBJ1-1; no reliable D call. Germline V lookup: CDR1 SNHLY, CDR2 FYNNEI. Trimming took off 5 bases at V and 0 bases at J, with 16 bases between the two ends. The CDR3 is 16 amino acids.

V gene TRBV27 combines with J gene TRBJ2-7; D perhaps matches TRBD1 (6 bases). CDR1 MNHEY and CDR2 SMNVEV come from the germline V gene (reference sequence). This CDR3 comprises 13 residues. The V end lost 5 bases, the J end lost 2 bases, and 10 bases lay between the germline ends. The CDR3: CASSATGPYEQYF. The CDR3 DNA sequence: TGTGCCAGCAGTGCGACAGGACCCTACGAGCAGTACTTC.

J is TRBJ2-1 and V is TRBV5-4; the match to TRBD2 covers 8 bases. CDR1 is SGHNT and CDR2 is YYREEE in the germline V gene (reference sequence). Trimming took 2 bases from V and 3 from J; bases not matched to a gene: 4. This CDR3 is 15 amino acids long. The CDR3 region is CASSFRREVYNEQFF. The CDR3, as DNA: TGTGCCAGCAGCTTTAGGCGGGAGGTCTACAATGAGCAGTTCTTC.

The genes are TRBV7-9 and TRBJ2-7; 11 bases are a match to TRBD2. The germline V gene encodes CDR1 SEHNR and CDR2 FQNEAQ (reference sequence). This CDR3 spans 17 amino acids. V trimming: 2 bases; J trimming: 5 bases; junction bases outside the gene matches: 11. The CDR3 spells CASSLPTGTSGPDEQYF. CDR3 sequence (DNA): TGTGCCAGCAGCTTACCTACCGGGACTAGCGGCCCTGACGAGCAGTACTTC.

J is TRBJ2-3 and V is TRBV19; maybe TRBD2 (5 bases). V gave up 5 bases and J gave up 5 bases, with 14 bases separating them. CDR3 length: 14 residues. The germline V gene encodes CDR1 LNHDA and CDR2 SQIVND (reference sequence). CDR3 residues: CASSYHAGGDTQYF. Here the CDR3 DNA reads TGTGCCAGTAGTTATCATGCAGGAGGAGATACGCAGTATTTT.

This chain links TRBV5-4 with TRBJ1-3, with D hard to call. The CDR3 covers 13 residues. Germline-derived CDR1 and CDR2 are SGHNT and YYREEE (reference sequence). Trimming shortened V by 2 bases and J by 0 bases, and 3 bases separated the two germline ends. The CDR3 spells CASSFSSGNTIYF. In nucleotides, the CDR3 is TGTGCCAGCAGCTTTAGCTCTGGAAACACCATATATTTT.

This clone is a singleton in its sample. This chain joins TRBV4-2 and TRBJ2-2, with TRBD2 as a possible D gene (6 bases). CDR3 length: 15 residues. Trimming left V 3 bases short and J 3 bases short, with 11 bases between. Germline V lookup: CDR1 LGHNA, CDR2 YNFKEQ. The CDR3 bases are TGTGCCAGCAGCCACTTAGCGGAGCACACCGGGGAGCTGTTTTTT. Protein product: CASSHLAEHTGELFF.

This rearrangement joins TRBV7-9 to TRBJ2-5; D may be TRBD1 (6 bases). Germline V gene lookup returns CDR1 SEHNR and CDR2 FQNEAQ (reference sequence). CDR3 size: 13 residues. The V end lost 4 bases, the J end lost 4 bases, and 10 bases lay between the germline ends. The chain's CDR3 is CASSSGVVETQYF. Written as DNA, the CDR3 is TGTGCCAGCAGCTCAGGGGTGGTAGAGACCCAGTACTTC.

The chain has TRBV28 and TRBJ2-7, with TRBD2 matching over 10 bases. Germline CDR1 and CDR2: MDHEN and SYDVKM. With V trimmed by 4 bases and J by 4 bases, 16 bases remained unmatched. This CDR3 contains 18 residues. CDR3 sequence: CASSSLPSTSGKWYEQYF. The CDR3 DNA follows: TGTGCCAGCAGTTCCCTCCCTAGTACTAGCGGGAAATGGTACGAGCAGTACTTC.

The rearrangement joins TRBV9 to TRBJ1-1; no clear D. Trimming pared 0 bases from V and 8 bases from J, leaving 11 bases between. Germline CDR1 SGDLS, CDR2 YYNGEE. The CDR3 contains 13 residues. CDR3 bases: TGTGCCAGCAGCGTAGATCCTAAGCCCGAAGCTTTCTTT. Translated: CASSVDPKPEAFF.